In this sample, the clone carrying this TCR beta chain is medium-sized. The antigen is not known. TCRdb reanalysed the 5' RACE reads using MiXCR and keeps one entry per CDR3 protein. Of several thousand distinct CDR3 sequences in the sample, about 6.2% were seen once. This entry belongs to a study of spatial heterogeneity in lung cancer. On the study more broadly: Alpha-chain sequences were consistently detected in smaller numbers than beta-chain sequences.

General study findings and limits: Higher tumor mutation counts went along with higher counts of expanded intratumoral alpha and beta TCRs.

Time point: sample taken at primary tumor resection. Germline V gene data show CDR1 as MNHEY and CDR2 as SVGAGI. The CDR3 length is 14 residues. V was shortened by 0 bases and J by 1 base, with 3 bases between the two germline ends. The chain carries TRBV6-5 and TRBJ2-2; D gene unclear. The sequences come from lung tumor tissue, collected at surgery. The clonotype originates from a male donor with early-stage non-small cell lung cancer. The CDR3 loop is CASSYSWNTGELFF. The CDR3 DNA reads TGTGCCAGCAGTTACTCTTGGAACACCGGGGAGCTGTTTTTT.